This T cell receptor (beta chain) was obtained from a study of cytomegalovirus exposure and HLA in healthy donors. Study overall: T cells numbering about 179 million yielded roughly 120 million unique TCR beta sequences in an earlier analysis.

CDR3 size: 11 residues. In germline, CDR1 is SNHLY, CDR2 FYNNEI. This PCR relied on a set of 60 Vbeta primers and 13 Jbeta primers. Under the authors' procedure: Around 12 million of tens of millions of unique TCR beta chains were shared, per a later count. The protocol was immunoSEQ multiplex PCR, while the TCRdb copy is restricted to in-frame clones and leaves out a portion. V and J calls and clone size come straight from that table; D and trimming were deduced from the DNA. There are some 170,000 clones in the sample; just under 80% occur only once, and approximately 2.9% lies in the top ten. Notes on this clone: Germline and junction disagree at one end, which may indicate a read error.

The source material was PBMCs. V is TRBV2 and J is TRBJ2-3; D ambiguous. This receptor was taken from a female donor in good health and CMV-seronegative. Here the CDR3 reads CATGSTDTQYF. DNA for the CDR3: TGTGCCACGGGTAGCACCGATACGCAGTATTTT.